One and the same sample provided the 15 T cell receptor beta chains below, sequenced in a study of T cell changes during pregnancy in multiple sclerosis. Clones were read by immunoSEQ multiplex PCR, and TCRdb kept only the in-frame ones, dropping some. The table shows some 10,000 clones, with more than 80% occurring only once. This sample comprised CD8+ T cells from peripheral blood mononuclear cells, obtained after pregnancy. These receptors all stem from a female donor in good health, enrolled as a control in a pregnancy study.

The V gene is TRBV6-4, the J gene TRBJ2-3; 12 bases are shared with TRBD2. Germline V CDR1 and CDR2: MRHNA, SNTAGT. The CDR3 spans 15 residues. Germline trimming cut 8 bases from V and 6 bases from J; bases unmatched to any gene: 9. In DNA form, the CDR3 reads TGTGCCAGCTCGCCTAGCGGGGGGGCGAGCGATACGCAGTATTTT. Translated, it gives CASSPSGGASDTQYF.

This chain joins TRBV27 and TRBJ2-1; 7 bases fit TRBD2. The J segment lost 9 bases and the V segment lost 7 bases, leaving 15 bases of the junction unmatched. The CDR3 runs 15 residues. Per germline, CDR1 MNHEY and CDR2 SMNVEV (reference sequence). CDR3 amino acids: CASMAWEGQKSEQFF. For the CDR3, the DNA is TGTGCCAGCATGGCGTGGGAGGGCCAGAAATCTGAGCAGTTCTTC.

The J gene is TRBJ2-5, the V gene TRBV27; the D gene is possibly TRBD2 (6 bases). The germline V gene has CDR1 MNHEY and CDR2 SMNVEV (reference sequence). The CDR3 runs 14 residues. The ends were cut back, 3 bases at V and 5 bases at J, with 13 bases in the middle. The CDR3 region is CASSFRGEGETQYF. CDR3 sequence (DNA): TGTGCCAGCAGTTTCCGCGGGGAAGGGGAGACCCAGTACTTC.

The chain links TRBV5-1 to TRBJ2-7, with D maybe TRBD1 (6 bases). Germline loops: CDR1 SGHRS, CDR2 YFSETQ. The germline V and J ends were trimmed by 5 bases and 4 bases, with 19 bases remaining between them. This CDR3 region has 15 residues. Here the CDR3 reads CASSSISKGTYEQYF. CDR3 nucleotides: TGCGCCAGCAGTTCGATTTCGAAGGGGACATACGAGCAGTACTTC. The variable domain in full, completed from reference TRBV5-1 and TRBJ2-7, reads KAGVTQTPRYLIKTRGQQVTLSCSPISGHRSVSWYQQTPGQGLQFLFEYFSETQRNKGNFPGRFSGRQFSNSRSEMNVSTLELGDSALYLCASSSISKGTYEQYFGPGTRLTVT.

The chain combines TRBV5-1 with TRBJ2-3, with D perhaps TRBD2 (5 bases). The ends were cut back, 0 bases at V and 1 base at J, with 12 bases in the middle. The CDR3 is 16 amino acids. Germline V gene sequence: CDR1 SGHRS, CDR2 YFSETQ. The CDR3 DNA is TGCGCCAGCAGCTTGGGACGGGGATGGGGCACAGATACGCAGTATTTT. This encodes CASSLGRGWGTDTQYF.

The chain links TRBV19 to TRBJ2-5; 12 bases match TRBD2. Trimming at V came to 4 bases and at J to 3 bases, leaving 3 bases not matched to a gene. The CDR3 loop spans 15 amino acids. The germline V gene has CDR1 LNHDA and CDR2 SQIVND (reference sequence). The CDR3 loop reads CASSSWTSGEETQYF. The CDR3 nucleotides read TGTGCCAGTAGTAGCTGGACTAGCGGGGAAGAGACCCAGTACTTC.

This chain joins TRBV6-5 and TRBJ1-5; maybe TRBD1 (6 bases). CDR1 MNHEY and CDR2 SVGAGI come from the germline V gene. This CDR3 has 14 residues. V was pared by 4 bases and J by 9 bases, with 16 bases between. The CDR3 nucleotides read TGTGCCAGCAGTTCGGGACAACCCCCGAGGCCCCAGCATTTT. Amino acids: CASSSGQPPRPQHF.

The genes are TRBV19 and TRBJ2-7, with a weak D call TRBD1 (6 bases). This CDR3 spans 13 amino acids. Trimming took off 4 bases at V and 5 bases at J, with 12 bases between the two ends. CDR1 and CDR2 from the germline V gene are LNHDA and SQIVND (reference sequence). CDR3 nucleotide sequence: TGTGCCAGTAGTACAGGGGTAGGGAACGAGCAGTACTTC. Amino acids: CASSTGVGNEQYF.

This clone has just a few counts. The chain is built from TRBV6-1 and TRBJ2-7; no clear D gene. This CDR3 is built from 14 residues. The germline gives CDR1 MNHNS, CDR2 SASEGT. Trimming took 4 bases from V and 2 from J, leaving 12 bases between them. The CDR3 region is CASSVIAETYEQYF. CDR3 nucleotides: TGTGCCAGCAGTGTAATCGCGGAAACCTACGAGCAGTACTTC.

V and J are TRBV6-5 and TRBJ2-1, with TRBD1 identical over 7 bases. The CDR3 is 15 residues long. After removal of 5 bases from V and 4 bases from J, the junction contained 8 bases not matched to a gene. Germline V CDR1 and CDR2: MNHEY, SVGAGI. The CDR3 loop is CASSADRAPYNEQFF. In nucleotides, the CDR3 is TGTGCCAGCAGTGCAGACAGGGCCCCTTACAATGAGCAGTTCTTC.

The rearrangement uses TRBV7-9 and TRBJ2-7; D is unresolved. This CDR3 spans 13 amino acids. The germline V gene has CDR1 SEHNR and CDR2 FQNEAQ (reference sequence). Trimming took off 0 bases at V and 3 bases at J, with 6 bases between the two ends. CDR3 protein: CASSLAFHYEQYF. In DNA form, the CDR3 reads TGTGCCAGCAGCTTAGCTTTCCACTACGAGCAGTACTTC.

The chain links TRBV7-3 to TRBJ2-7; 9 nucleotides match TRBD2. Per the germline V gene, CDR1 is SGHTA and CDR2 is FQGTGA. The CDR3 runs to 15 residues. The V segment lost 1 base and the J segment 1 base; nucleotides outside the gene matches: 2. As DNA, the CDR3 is TGTGCCAGCAGCTTAAGCGGGGGGGAGTCCTACGAGCAGTACTTC. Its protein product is CASSLSGGESYEQYF.

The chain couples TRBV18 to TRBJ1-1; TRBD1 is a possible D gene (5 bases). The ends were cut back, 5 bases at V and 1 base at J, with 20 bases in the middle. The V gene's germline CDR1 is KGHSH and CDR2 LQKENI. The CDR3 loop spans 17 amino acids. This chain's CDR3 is CASSTPRSAGENTEAFF. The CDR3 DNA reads TGTGCCAGCTCAACTCCCCGAAGCGCGGGGGAGAACACTGAAGCTTTCTTT.

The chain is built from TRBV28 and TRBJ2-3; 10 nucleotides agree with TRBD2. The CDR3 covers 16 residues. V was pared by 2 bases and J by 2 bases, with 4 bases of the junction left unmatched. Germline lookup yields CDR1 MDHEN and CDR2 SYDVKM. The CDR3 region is CASSLLAGAYTDTQYF. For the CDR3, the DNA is TGTGCCAGCAGTTTACTAGCGGGAGCCTACACAGATACGCAGTATTTT.

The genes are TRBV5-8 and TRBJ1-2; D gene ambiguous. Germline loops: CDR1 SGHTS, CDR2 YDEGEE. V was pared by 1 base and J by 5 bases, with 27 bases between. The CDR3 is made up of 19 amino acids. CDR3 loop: CASSLSGVRTAPQEYGYTF. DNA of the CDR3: TGTGCCAGCAGCTTGTCGGGAGTTAGGACTGCCCCCCAAGAATATGGCTACACCTTC.